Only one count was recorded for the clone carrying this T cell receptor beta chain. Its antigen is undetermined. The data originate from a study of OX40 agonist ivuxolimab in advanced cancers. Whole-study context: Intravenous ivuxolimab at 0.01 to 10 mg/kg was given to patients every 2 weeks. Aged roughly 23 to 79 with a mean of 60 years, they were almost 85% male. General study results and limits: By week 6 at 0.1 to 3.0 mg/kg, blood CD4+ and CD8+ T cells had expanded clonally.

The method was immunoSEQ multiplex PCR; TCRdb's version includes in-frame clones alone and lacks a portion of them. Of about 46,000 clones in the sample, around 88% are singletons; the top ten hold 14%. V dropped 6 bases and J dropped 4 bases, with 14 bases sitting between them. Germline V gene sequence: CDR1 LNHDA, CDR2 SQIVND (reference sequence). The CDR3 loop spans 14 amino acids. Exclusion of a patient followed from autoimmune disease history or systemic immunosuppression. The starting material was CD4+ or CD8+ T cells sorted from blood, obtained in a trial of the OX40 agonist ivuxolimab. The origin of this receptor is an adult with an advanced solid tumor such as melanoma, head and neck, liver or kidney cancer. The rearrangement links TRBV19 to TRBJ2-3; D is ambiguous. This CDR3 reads CASSPVSAPDTQYF. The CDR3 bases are TGTGCCAGTAGCCCCGTAAGCGCTCCAGATACGCAGTATTTT.